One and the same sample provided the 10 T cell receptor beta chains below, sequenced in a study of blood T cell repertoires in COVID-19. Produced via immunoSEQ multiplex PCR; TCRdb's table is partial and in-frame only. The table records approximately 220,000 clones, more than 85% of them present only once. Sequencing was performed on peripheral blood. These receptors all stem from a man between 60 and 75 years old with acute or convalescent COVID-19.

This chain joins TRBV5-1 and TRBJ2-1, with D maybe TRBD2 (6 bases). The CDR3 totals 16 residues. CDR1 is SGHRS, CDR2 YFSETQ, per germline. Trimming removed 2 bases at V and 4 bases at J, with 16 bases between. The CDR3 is CASSFGLPSSYNEQFF. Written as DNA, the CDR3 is TGCGCCAGCAGCTTTGGACTACCCTCCTCTTACAATGAGCAGTTCTTC.

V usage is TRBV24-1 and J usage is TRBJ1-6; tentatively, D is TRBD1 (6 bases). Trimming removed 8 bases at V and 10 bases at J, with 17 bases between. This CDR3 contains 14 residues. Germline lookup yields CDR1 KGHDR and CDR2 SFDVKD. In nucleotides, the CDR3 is TGTGCCACCACCCCGCGAGTGGGACAATCACCCCTCCACTTT. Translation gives CATTPRVGQSPLHF.

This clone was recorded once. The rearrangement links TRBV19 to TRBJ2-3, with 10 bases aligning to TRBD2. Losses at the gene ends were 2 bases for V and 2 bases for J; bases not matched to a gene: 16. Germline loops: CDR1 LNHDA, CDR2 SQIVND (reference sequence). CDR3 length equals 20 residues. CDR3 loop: CASSIFLAGLAGALTDTQYF. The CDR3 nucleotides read TGTGCCAGTAGTATATTCTTGGCTGGTCTAGCGGGAGCCCTCACAGATACGCAGTATTTT.

CDR3 amino acids: CASSLAPGGGTDTQYF. The CDR3 nucleotides read TGCGCCAGCAGCTTGGCCCCTGGCGGGGGCACAGATACGCAGTATTTT. This chain joins TRBV5-1 and TRBJ2-3, with D perhaps matching TRBD2 (6 bases). Germline V gives CDR1 SGHRS, CDR2 YFSETQ. The CDR3 length is 16 residues. V shed 0 bases and J shed 1 base, with 12 bases lying between them.

CDR3 region: CASSPSGGGDTQYF. CDR3 coding DNA: TGTGCCAGCAGCCCAAGCGGGGGGGGAGATACGCAGTATTTT. This chain links TRBV3-1 (or the pseudogene TRBV3-2) with TRBJ2-3, with 10 bases identical to TRBD2. The ends lost 4 bases at V and 5 bases at J; junction bases unmatched: 3. CDR3 length equals 14 residues. Germline V gene lookup returns CDR1 LGHDT and CDR2 YNNKEL (reference sequence).

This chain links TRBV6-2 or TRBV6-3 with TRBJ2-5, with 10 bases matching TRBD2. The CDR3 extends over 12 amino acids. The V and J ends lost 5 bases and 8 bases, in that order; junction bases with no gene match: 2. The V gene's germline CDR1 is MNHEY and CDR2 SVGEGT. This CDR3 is CASSTSGATQYF. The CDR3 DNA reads TGTGCCAGCAGTACTAGCGGGGCCACCCAGTACTTC.

Here the CDR3 reads CASRGLGQGETDTQYF. CDR3 nucleotides: TGCGCCAGCAGAGGTCTGGGACAGGGTGAGACAGATACGCAGTATTTT. V and J are TRBV5-1 and TRBJ2-3; 9 nucleotides match TRBD1. Germline V CDR1 and CDR2: SGHRS, YFSETQ. The V segment lost 5 bases and the J segment 3 bases; nucleotides outside the gene matches: 10. The CDR3 contains 16 residues.

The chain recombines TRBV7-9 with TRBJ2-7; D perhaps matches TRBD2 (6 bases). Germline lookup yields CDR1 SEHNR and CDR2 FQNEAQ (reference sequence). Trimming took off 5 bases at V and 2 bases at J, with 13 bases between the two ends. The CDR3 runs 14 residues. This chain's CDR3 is CASSGWRDPYEQYF. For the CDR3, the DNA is TGTGCCAGCAGCGGTTGGCGGGATCCCTACGAGCAGTACTTC. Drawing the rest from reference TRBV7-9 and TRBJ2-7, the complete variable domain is DTGVSQNPRHKITKRGQNVTFRCDPISEHNRLYWYRQTLGQGPEFLTYFQNEAQLEKSRLLSDRFSAERPKGSFSTLEIQRTEQGDSAMYLCASSGWRDPYEQYFGPGTRLTVT.

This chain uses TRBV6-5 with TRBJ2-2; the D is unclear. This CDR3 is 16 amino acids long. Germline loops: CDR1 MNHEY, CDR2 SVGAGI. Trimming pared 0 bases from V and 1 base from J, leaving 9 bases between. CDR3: CASSYSGHLNTGELFF. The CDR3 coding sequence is TGTGCCAGCAGTTACTCCGGTCACCTGAACACCGGGGAGCTGTTTTTT.

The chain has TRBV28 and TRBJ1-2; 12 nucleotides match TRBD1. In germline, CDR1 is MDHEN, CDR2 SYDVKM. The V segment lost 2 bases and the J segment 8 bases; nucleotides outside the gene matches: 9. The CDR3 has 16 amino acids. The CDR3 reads CASSLAQGQGAGGYTF. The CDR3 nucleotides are TGTGCCAGCAGTTTAGCGCAGGGACAGGGGGCGGGCGGCTACACCTTC.